Included here is one T cell receptor (beta chain) sequence, with context. Data came from immunoSEQ multiplex PCR; TCRdb stores just in-frame clones and leaves some out. The sample has around 300,000 clones; 85% to 90% are singletons. The entry originates in a study of blood T cell repertoires in COVID-19. The sample comprised PBMCs or T cells enriched from blood (not recorded which). The TCR was taken from a woman aged 60-70 years who had recovered from COVID-19.

CDR3 region: CATRLAGALGANVLTF. The DNA of the CDR3 is TGTGCCACGCGACTAGCGGGAGCTCTTGGGGCCAACGTCCTGACTTTC. V and J are TRBV10-3 and TRBJ2-6; 12 bases are a match to TRBD2. CDR3 size: 16 residues. V gave up 10 bases and J gave up 3 bases; unmatched junction bases: 7. The V gene's germline CDR1 is ENHRY and CDR2 SYGVKD.